This entry concerns a single T cell receptor (beta chain). No antigen is known for it. These data come from a study of Ad26.COV2.S vaccination and SARS-CoV-2 variants. Turning to the study itself: Within the COV1001 Ad26.COV2.S trial arm, the donor was enrolled. Ad26.COV2.S given intramuscularly, once or twice 56 days apart.

Study-wide results and limits: Vaccine and placebo groups showed comparable non-spike TCR breadth.

This sample's treatment: roughly 18 received Ad26.COV2.S at low or high dose, single or two shots; roughly five received placebo; per-sample allocation not given. Vaccine and placebo recipients were sampled on day 63 after the first injection. An Ad26 vector expressing Wuhan-strain SARS-CoV-2 spike served as the vaccine. Assay: immunoSEQ multiplex PCR; the TCRdb copy retains only in-frame clones and omits some. The data contain more than 300,000 clones, roughly 86% of them singletons. The TCR comes from a person aged 18-60 years who received the Ad26.COV2.S COVID-19 vaccine or a placebo. This material consisted of peripheral blood, taken in a trial of Ad26.COV2.S vaccine versus placebo.

This chain's CDR3 is CAWSGGLAGVETQYF. CDR3 coding DNA: TGTGCCTGGAGTGGGGGACTAGCGGGGGTAGAGACCCAGTACTTC. The genes are TRBV30 and TRBJ2-5; 14 bases align to TRBD2. Germline CDR1 is GTSNPN and CDR2 is SVGIG (reference sequence). V dropped 1 base and J dropped 4; count of bases not matched to a gene: 2. This CDR3 comprises 15 residues.